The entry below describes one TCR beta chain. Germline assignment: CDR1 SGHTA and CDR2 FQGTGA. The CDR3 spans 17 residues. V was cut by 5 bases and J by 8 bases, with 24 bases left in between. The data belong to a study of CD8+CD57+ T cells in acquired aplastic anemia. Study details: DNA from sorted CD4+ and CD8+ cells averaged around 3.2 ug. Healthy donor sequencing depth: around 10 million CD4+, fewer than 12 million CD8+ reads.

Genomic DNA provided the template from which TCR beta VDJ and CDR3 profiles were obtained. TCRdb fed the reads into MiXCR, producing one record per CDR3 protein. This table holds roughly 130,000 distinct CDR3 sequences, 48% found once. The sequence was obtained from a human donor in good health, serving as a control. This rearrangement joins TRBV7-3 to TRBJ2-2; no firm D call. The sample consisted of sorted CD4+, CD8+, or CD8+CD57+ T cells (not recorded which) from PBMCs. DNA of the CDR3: TGTGCCAGCAGCCCCTCAGGCCAGGTACCCCTCCGAGGGGAGCTGTTTTTT. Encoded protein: CASSPSGQVPLRGELFF.